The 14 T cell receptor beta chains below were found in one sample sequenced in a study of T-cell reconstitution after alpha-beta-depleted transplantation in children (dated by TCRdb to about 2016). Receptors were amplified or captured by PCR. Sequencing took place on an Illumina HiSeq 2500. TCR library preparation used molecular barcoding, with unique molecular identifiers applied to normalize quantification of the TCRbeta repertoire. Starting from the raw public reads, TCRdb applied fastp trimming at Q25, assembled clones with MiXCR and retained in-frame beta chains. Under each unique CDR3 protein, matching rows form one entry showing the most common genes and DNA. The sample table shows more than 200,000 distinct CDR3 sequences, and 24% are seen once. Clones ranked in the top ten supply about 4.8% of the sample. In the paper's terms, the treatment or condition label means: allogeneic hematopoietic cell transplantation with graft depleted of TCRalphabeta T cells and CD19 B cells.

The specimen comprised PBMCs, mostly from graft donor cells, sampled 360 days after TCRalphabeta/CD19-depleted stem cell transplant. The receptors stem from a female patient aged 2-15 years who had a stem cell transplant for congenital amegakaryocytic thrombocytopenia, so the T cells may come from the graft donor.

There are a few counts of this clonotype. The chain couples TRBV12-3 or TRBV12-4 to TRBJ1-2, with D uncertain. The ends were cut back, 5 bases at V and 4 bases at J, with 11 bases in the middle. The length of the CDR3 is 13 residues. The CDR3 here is CASSPTVSYGYTF. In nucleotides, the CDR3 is TGTGCCAGCAGTCCCACGGTAAGCTATGGCTACACCTTC.

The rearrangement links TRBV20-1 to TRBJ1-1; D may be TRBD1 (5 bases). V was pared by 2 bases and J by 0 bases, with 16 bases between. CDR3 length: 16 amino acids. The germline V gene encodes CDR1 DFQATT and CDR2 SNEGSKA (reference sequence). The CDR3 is CSARPRGPNLNTEAFF. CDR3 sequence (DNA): TGCAGTGCTAGACCGAGGGGCCCGAATTTGAACACTGAAGCTTTCTTT.

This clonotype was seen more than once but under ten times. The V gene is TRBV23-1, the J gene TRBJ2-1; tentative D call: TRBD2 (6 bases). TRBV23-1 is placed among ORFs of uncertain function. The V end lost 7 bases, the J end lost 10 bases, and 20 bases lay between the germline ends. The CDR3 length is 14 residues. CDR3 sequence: CASTKLVNLAEQFF. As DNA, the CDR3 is TGCGCCAGCACTAAACTCGTCAACCTAGCGGAGCAGTTCTTC.

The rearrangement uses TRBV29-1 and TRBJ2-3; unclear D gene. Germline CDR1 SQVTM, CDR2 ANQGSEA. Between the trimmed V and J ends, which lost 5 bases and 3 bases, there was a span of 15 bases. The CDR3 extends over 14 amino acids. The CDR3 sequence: CSVKVWKRTDTQYF. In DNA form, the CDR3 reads TGCAGCGTTAAGGTGTGGAAAAGGACAGATACGCAGTATTTT.

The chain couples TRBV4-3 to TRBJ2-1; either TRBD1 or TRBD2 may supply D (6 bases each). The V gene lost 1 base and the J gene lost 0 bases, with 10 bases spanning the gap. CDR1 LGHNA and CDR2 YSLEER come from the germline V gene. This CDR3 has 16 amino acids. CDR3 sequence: CASSQVGGRSYNEQFF. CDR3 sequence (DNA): TGCGCCAGCAGCCAAGTAGGGGGGCGCTCCTACAATGAGCAGTTCTTC.

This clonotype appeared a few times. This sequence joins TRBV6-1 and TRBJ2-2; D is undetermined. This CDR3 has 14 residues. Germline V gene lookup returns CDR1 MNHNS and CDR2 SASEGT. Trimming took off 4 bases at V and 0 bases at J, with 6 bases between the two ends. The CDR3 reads CASSAQTNTGELFF. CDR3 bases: TGTGCCAGCAGTGCTCAGACGAACACCGGGGAGCTGTTTTTT.

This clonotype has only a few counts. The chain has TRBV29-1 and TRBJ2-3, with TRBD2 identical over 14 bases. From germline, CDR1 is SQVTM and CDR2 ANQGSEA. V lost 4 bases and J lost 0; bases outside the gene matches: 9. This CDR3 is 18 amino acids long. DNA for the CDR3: TGCAGCGTTGGCCAGACTAGCGGGGGGGGATTCAGCACAGATACGCAGTATTTT. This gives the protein CSVGQTSGGGFSTDTQYF.

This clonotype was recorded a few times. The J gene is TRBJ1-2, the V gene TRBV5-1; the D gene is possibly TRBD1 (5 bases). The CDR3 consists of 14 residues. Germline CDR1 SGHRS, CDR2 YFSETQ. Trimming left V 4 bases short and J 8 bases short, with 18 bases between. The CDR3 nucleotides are TGCGCCAGCAGCCTCAGGGTTGCCGAGTCGGGCTACACCTTC. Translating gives CASSLRVAESGYTF.

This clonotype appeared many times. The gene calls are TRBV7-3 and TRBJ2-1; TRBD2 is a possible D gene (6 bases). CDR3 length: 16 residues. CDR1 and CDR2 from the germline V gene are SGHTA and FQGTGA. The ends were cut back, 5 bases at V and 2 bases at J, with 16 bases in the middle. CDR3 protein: CASSLNGGNPYNEQFF. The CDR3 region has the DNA TGTGCCAGCAGCCTTAATGGCGGGAACCCCTACAATGAGCAGTTCTTC.

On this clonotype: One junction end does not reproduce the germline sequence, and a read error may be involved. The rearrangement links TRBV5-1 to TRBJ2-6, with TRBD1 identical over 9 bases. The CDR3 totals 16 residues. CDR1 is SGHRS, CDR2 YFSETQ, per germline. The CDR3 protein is CASSVQGAHGSNVLTF. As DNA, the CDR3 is TGCGCCAGCAGCGTACAGGGGGCGCATGGGTCCAACGTCCTGACTTTC.

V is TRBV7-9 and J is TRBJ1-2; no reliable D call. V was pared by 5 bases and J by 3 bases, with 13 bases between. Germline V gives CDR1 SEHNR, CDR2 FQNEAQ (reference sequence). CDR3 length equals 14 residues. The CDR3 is CASSPRGTDYGYTF. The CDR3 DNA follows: TGTGCCAGCAGCCCTCGGGGTACCGACTATGGCTACACCTTC.

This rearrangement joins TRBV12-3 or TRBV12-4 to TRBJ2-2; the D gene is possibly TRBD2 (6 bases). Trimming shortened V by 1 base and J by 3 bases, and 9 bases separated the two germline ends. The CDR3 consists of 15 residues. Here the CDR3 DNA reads TGTGCCAGCAGTTTAGGCGGGGTTCACACCGGGGAGCTGTTTTTT. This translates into CASSLGGVHTGELFF.

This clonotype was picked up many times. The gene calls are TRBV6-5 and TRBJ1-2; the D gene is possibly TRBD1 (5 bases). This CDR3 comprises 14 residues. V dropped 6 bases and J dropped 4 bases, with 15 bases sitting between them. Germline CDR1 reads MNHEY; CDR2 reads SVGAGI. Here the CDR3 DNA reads TGTGCCAGCAGCCGTCGAGGGGATTCCTATGGCTACACCTTC. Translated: CASSRRGDSYGYTF.

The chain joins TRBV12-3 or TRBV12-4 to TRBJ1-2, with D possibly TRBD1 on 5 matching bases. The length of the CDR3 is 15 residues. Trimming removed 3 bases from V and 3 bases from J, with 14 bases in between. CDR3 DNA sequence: TGTGCCAGCAGTTTCGTAGGACAAGGATACTATGGCTACACCTTC. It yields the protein CASSFVGQGYYGYTF.